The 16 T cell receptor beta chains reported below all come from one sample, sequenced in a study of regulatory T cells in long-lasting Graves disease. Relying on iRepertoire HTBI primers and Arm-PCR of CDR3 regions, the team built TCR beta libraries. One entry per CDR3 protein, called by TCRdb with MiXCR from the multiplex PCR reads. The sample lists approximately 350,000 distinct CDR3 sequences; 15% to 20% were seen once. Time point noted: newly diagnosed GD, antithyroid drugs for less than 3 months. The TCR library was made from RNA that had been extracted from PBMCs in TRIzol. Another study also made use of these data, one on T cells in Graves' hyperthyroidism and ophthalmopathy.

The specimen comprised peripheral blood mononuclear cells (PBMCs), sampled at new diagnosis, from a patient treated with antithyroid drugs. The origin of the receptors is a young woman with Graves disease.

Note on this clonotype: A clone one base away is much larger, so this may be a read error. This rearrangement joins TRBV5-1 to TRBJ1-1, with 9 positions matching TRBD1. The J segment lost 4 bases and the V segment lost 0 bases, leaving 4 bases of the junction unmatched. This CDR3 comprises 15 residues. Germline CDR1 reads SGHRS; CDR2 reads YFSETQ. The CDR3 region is CASSLARDRVTEAFF. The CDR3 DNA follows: TGCGCCAGCAGCTTGGCCCGGGACAGGGTCACTGAAGCTTTCTTT.

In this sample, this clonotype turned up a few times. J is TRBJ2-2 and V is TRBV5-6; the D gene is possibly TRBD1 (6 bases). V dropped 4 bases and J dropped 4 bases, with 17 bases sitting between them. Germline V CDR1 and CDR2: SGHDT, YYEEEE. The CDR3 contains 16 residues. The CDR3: CASSRIPGQGTGELFF. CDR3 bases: TGTGCCAGCAGCCGTATTCCGGGACAAGGCACCGGGGAGCTGTTTTTT.

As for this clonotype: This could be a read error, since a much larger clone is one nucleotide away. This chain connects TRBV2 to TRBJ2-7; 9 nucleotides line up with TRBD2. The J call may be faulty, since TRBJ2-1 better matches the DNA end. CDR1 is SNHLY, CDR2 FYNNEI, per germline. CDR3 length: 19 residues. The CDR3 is CASSGRGASGMLSYNEQFF. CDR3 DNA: TGTGCCAGCAGTGGAAGAGGGGCTAGCGGGATGCTCTCCTACAATGAGCAGTTCTTC.

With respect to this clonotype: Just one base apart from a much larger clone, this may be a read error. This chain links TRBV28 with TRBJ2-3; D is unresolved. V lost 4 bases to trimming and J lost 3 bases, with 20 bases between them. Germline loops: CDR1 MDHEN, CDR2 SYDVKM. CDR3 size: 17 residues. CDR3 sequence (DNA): TGTGCCAGCAGTTCTCGAGGAATTCTAGGTGATACAGATACGCAGTATTTT. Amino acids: CASSSRGILGDTDTQYF.

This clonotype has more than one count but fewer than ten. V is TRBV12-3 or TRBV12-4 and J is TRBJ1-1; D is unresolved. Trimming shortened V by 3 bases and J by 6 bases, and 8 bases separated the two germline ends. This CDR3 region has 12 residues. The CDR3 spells CASSFFQAEAFF. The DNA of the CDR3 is TGTGCCAGCAGTTTTTTCCAGGCTGAAGCTTTCTTT.

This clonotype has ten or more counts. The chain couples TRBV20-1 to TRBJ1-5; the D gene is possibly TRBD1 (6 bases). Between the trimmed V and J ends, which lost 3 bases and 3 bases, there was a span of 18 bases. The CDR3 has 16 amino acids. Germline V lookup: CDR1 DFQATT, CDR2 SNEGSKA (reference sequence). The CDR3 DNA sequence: TGCAGTGCTAGGGGGGGGGGGCAGGAGATCAATCAGCCCCAGCATTTT. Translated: CSARGGGQEINQPQHF.

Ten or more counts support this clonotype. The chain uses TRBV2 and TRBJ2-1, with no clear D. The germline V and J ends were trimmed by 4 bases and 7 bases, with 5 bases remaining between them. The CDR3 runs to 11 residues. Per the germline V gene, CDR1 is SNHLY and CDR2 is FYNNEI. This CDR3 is CASSVKNEQFF. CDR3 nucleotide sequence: TGTGCCAGCAGTGTTAAGAATGAGCAGTTCTTC.

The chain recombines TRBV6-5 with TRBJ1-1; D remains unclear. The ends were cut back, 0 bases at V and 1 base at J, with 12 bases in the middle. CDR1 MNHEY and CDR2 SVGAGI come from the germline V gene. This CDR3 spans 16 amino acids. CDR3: CASSYSMGRANTEAFF. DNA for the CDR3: TGTGCCAGCAGTTACTCTATGGGTAGGGCGAACACTGAAGCTTTCTTT.

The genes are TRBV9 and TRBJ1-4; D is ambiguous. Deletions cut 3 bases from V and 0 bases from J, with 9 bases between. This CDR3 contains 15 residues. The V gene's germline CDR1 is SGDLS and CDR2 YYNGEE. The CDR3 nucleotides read TGTGCCAGCAGCGCGGACTACTCAACTAATGAAAAACTGTTTTTT. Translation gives CASSADYSTNEKLFF.

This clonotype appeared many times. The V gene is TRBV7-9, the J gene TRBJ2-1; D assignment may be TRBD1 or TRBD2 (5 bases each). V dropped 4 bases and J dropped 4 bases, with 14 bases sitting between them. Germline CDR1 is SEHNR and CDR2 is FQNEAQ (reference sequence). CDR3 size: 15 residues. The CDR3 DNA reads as TGTGCCAGCAGCTCAAGGGACGGGCAATACAATGAGCAGTTCTTC. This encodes CASSSRDGQYNEQFF.

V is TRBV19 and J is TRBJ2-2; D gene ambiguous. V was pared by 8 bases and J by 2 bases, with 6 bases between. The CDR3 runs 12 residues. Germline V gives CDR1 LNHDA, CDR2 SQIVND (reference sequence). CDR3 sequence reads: CASARNTGELFF. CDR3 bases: TGTGCCAGTGCAAGAAACACCGGGGAGCTGTTTTTT.

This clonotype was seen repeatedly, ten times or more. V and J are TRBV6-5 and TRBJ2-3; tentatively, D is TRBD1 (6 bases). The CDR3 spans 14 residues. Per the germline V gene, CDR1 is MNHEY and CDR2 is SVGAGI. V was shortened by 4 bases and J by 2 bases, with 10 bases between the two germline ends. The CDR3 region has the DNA TGTGCCAGCAGTTCAGGGGATGACACAGATACGCAGTATTTT. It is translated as CASSSGDDTDTQYF.

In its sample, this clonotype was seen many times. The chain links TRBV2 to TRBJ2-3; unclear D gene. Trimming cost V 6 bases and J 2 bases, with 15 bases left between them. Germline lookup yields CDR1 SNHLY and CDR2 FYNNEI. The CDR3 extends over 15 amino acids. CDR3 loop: CASSPLGFFTDTQYF. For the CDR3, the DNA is TGTGCCAGCAGCCCATTAGGATTCTTCACAGATACGCAGTATTTT.

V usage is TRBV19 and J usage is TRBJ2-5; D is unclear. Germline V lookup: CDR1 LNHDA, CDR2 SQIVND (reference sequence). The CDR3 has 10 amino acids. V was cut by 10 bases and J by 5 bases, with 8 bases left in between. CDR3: CATGRETQYF. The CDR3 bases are TGTGCCACCGGACGGGAGACCCAGTACTTC.

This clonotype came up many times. CDR3 in amino acids: CASSQVLSTGELFF. CDR3 sequence (DNA): TGTGCCAGCAGCCAGGTGCTTTCCACCGGGGAGCTGTTTTTT. This rearrangement joins TRBV6-1 to TRBJ2-2; D is undetermined. Trimming pared 6 bases from V and 4 bases from J, leaving 12 bases between. The CDR3 spans 14 residues. Germline values: CDR1 MNHNS, CDR2 SASEGT.

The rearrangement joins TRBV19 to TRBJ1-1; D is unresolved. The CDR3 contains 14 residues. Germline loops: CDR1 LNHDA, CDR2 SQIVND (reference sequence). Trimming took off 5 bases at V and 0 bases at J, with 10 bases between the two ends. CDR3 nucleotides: TGTGCCAGTAGTGTCAGTGAACTGAACACTGAAGCTTTCTTT. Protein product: CASSVSELNTEAFF.